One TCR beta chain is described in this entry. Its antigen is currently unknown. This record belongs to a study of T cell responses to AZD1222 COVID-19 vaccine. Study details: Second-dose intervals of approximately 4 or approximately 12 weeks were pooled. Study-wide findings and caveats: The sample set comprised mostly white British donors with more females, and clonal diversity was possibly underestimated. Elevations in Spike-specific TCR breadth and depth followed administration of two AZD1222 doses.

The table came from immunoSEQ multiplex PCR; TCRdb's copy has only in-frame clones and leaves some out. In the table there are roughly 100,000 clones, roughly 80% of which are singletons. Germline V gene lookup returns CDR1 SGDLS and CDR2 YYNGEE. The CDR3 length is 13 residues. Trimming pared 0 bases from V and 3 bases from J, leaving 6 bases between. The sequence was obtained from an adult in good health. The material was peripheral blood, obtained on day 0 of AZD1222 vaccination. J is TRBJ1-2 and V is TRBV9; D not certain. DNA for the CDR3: TGTGCCAGCAGCGTAGACACCCACTATGGCTACACCTTC. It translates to CASSVDTHYGYTF. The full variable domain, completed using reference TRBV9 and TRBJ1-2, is DSGVTQTPKHLITATGQRVTLRCSPRSGDLSVYWYQQSLDQGLQFLIQYYNGEERAKGNILERFSAQQFPDLHSELNLSSLELGDSALYFCASSVDTHYGYTFGSGTRLTVV.